This T cell receptor beta chain derives from a study of CD8+ T cells in alopecia areata. Study conclusions and caveats: Scalp samples also yield sequences of resident alphabeta T cells from normal skin.

Collected material from alopecia areata patients comprised lesional scalp punch biopsies and peripheral blood. As regards this clone: Its antigen is unidentified.

The sequencing template was cDNA reverse transcribed from extracted RNA. The table came from immunoSEQ multiplex PCR; TCRdb's copy has only in-frame clones and leaves some out. The table has some 170,000 clones, 67% seen once; the top ten hold 10% to 12%. The source was CD8+ T cells sorted from blood, collected at week 0. The receptor's source is a human donor with alopecia areata.

The CDR3 loop is CASSPSVAGGTDTQYF. The CDR3 bases are TGTGCCAGCAGCCCCTCGGTAGCGGGGGGCACAGATACGCAGTATTTT. V and J are TRBV4-2 and TRBJ2-3, with 9 bases aligning to TRBD2. Germline CDR1 and CDR2: LGHNA and YNFKEQ. The V and J ends lost 4 bases and 1 base, in that order; junction bases with no gene match: 6. The length of the CDR3 is 16 residues.